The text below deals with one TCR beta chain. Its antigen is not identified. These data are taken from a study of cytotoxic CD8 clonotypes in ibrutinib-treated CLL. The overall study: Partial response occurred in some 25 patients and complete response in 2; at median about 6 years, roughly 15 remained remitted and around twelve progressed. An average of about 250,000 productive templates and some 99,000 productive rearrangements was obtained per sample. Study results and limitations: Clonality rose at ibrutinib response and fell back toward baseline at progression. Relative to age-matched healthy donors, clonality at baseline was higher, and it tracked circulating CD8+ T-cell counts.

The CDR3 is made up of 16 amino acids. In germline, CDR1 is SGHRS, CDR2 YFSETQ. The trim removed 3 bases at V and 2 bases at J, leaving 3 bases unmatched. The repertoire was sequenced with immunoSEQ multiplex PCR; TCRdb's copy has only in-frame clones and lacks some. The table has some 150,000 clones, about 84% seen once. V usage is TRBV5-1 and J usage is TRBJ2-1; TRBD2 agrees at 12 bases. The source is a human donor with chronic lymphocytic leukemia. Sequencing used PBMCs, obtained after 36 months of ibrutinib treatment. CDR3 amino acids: CASSSGLAGPYNEQFF. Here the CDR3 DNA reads TGCGCCAGCAGCTCCGGACTAGCGGGGCCCTACAATGAGCAGTTCTTC.